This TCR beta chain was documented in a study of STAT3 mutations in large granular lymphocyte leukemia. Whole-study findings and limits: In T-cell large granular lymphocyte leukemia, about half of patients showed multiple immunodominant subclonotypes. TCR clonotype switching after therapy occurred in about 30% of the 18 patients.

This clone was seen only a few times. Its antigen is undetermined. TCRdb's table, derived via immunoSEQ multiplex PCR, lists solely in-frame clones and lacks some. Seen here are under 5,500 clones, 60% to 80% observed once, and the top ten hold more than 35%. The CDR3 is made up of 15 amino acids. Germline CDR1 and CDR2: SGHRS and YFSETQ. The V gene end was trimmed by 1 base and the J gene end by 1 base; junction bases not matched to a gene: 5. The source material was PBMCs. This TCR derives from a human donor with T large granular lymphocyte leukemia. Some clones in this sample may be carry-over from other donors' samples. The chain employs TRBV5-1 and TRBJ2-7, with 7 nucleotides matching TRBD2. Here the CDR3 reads CASSLFGGYSYEQYF. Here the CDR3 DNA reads TGCGCCAGCAGCTTGTTCGGGGGGTATTCCTACGAGCAGTACTTC.